This TCR beta chain was sequenced during a study of blood T cells in healthy people across ages. Together with a sample-barcoded 5' primer, a J-beta primer mix was included in a second PCR lasting roughly 6 to 12 cycles. Each CDR3 protein gets one entry after TCRdb re-called the 5' RACE reads with MiXCR. This table has hundreds of thousands of distinct CDR3 sequences, roughly 41% appearing once. Germline values: CDR1 SGHDN, CDR2 FVKESK. Trimming removed 0 bases from V and 3 bases from J; junction bases left unmatched: 8. This CDR3 has 20 amino acids. What was sequenced was blood. This sequence originates from an older man in good health. The chain uses TRBV14 and TRBJ2-1; 16 positions match TRBD2. The chain's CDR3 is CASSQELGLAGGYFYNEQFF. In DNA, the CDR3 is TGTGCCAGCAGCCAAGAACTGGGACTAGCGGGAGGGTATTTCTACAATGAGCAGTTCTTC.